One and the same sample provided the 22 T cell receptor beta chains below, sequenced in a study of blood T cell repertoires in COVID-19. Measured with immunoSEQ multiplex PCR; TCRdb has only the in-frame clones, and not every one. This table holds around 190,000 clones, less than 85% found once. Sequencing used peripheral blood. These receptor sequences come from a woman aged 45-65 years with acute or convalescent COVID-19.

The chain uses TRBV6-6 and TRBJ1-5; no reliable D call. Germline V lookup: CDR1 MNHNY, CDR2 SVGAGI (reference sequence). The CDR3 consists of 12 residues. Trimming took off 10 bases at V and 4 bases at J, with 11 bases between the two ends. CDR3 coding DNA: TGTGCCACAGGTTTCCCTAATCAGCCCCAGCATTTT. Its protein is CATGFPNQPQHF.

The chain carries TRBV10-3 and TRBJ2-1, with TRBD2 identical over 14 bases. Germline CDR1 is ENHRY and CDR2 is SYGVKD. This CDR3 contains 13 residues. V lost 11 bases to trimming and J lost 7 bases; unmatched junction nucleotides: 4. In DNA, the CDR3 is TGTGCCTCCGGACTAGCGGGAGGAAATGAGCAGTTCTTC. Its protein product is CASGLAGGNEQFF.

CDR3 sequence: CASSLGLGQGSTEAFF. In DNA, the CDR3 is TGTGCCAGCAGCTTAGGATTGGGACAGGGGTCCACTGAAGCTTTCTTT. The chain employs TRBV11-2 and TRBJ1-1; TRBD1 matches 10 bases. Trimming removed 1 base from V and 4 bases from J; junction bases left unmatched: 6. CDR3 length: 16 amino acids. Germline CDR1 reads SGHAT; CDR2 reads FQNNGV. The variable domain in full, with the rest retrieved from reference TRBV11-2 and TRBJ1-1, is EAGVAQSPRYKIIEKRQSVAFWCNPISGHATLYWYQQILGQGPKLLIQFQNNGVVDDSQLPKDRFSAERLKGVDSTLKIQPAKLEDSAVYLCASSLGLGQGSTEAFFGQGTRLTVV.

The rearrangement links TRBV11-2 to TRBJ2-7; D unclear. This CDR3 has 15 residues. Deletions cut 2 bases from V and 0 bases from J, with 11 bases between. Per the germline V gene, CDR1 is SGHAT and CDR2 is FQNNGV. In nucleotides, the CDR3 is TGTGCCAGCAGCTTAACGGATAGGAGCTCCTACGAGCAGTACTTC. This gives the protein CASSLTDRSSYEQYF.

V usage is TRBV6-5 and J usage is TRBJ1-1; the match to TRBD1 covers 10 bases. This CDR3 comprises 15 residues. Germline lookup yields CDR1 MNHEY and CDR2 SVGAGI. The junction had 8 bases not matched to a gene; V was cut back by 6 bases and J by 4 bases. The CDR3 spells CASRRAGQGSTEAFF. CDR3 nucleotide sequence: TGTGCCAGCAGGAGAGCGGGACAGGGGAGCACTGAAGCTTTCTTT.

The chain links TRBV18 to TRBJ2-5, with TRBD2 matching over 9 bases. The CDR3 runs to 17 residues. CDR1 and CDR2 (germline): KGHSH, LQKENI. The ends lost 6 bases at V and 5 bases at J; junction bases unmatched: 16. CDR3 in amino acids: CASSYFTSGGPKETQYF. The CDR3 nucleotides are TGTGCCAGCTCTTATTTTACCAGCGGGGGGCCAAAGGAGACCCAGTACTTC.

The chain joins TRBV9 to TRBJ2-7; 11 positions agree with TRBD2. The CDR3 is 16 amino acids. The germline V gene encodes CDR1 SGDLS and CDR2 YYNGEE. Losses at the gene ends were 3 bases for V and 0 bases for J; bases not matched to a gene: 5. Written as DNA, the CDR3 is TGTGCCAGCAGCGGAGGACTAGCGGGTTTCTCCTACGAGCAGTACTTC. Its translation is CASSGGLAGFSYEQYF.

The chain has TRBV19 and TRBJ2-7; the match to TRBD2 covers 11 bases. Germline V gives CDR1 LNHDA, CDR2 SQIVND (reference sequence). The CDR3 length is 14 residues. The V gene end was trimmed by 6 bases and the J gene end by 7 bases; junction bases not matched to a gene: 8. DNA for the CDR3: TGTGCCAGTAGGATGACTAGCGGGATTGGGGAGCAGTACTTC. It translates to CASRMTSGIGEQYF.

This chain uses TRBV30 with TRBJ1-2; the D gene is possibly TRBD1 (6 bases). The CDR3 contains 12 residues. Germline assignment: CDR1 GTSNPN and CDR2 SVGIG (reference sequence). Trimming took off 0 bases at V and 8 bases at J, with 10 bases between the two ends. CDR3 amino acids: CAWSVTGPGYTF. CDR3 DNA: TGTGCCTGGAGTGTGACAGGACCCGGCTACACCTTC. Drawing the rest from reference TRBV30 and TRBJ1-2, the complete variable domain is SQTIHQWPATLVQPVGSPLSLECTVEGTSNPNLYWYRQAAGRGLQLLFYSVGIGQISSEVPQNLSASRPQDRQFILSSKKLLLSDSGFYLCAWSVTGPGYTFGSGTRLTVV.

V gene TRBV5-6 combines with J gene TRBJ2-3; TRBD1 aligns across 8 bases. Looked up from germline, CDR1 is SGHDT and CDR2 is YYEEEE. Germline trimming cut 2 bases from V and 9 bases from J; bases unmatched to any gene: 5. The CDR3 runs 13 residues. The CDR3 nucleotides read TGTGCCAGCAGCTTCGACAGGGGTCGGACGCAGTATTTT. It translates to CASSFDRGRTQYF. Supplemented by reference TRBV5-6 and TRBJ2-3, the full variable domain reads DAGVTQSPTHLIKTRGQQVTLRCSPKSGHDTVSWYQQALGQGPQFIFQYYEEEERQRGNFPDRFSGHQFPNYSSELNVNALLLGDSALYLCASSFDRGRTQYFGPGTRLTVL.

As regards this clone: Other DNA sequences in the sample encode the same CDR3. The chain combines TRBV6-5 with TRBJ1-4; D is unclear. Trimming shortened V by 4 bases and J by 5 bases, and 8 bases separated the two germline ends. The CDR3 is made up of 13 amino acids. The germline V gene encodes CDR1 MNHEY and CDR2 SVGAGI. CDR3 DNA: TGTGCCAGCAGTTCCCTCAGGAATGAAAAACTGTTTTTT. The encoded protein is CASSSLRNEKLFF.

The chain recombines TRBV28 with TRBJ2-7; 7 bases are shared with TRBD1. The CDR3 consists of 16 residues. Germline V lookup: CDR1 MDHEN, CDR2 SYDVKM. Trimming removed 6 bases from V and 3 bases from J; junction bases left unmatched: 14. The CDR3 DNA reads TGTGCCAGCAGCGGGCCACAGACAGGGTCGGGCTACGAGCAGTACTTC. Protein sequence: CASSGPQTGSGYEQYF.

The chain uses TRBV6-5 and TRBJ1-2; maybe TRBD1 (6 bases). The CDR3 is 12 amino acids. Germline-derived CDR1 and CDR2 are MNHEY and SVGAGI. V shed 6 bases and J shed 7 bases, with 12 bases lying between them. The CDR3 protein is CASRREGVGYTF. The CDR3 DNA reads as TGTGCCAGCAGGAGGGAGGGGGTTGGCTACACCTTC.

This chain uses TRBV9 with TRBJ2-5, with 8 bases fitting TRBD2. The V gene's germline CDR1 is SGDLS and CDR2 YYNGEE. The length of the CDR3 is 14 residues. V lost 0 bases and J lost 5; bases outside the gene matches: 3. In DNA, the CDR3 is TGTGCCAGCAGCGTAGATGGCGGGAGGGAGACCCAGTACTTC. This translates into CASSVDGGRETQYF.

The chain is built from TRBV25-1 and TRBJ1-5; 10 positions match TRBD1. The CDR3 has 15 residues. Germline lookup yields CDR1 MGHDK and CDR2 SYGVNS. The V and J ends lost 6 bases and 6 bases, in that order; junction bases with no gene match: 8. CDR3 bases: TGTGCCAGCAGGGCCGGGACAGGGGTAGGTCAGCCCCAGCATTTT. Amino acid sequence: CASRAGTGVGQPQHF.

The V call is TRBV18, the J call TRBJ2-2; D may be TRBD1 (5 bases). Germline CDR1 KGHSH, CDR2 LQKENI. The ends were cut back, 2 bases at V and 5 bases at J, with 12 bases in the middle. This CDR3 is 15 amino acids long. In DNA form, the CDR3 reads TGTGCCAGCTCACCAGGGTACAGGATAACCGGGGAGCTGTTTTTT. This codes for CASSPGYRITGELFF.

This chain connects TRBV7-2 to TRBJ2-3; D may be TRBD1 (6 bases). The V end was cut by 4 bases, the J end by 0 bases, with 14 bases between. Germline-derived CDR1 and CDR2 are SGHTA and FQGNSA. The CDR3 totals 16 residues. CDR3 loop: CASSYPRGQSTDTQYF. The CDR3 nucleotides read TGTGCCAGCAGCTACCCCCGGGGACAAAGCACAGATACGCAGTATTTT.

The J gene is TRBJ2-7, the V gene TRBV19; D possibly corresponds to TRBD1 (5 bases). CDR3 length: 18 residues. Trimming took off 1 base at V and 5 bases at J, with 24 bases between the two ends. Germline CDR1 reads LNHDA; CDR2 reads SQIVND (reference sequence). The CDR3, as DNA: TGTGCCAGTAGTATAGCTCCTTTTACCATGGCAGGGCATCACGAGCAGTACTTC. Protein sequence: CASSIAPFTMAGHHEQYF.

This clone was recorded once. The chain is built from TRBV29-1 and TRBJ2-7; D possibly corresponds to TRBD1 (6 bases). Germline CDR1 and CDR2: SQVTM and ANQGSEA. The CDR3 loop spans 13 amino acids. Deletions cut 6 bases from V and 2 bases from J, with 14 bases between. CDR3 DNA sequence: TGCAGCGTCACAGGGACAATCACCTACGAGCAGTACTTC. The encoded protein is CSVTGTITYEQYF.

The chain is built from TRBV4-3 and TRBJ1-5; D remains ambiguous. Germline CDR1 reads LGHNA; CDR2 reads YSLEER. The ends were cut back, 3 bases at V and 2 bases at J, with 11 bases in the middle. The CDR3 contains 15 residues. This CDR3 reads CASSHTFGGNQPQHF. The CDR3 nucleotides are TGCGCCAGCAGCCATACCTTCGGGGGCAATCAGCCCCAGCATTTT.

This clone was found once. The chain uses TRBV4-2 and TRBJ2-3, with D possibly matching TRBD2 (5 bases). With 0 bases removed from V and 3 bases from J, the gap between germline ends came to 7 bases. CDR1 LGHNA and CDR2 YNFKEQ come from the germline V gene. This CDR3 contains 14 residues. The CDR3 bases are TGTGCCAGCAGCCAAGATGAGGGAACAGATACGCAGTATTTT. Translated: CASSQDEGTDTQYF.

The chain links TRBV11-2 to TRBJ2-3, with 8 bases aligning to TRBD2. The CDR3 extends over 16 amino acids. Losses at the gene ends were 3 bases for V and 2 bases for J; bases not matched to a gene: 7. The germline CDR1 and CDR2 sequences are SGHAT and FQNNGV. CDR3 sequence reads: CASSFTAGGYTDTQYF. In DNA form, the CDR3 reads TGTGCCAGCAGCTTCACGGCGGGGGGCTACACAGATACGCAGTATTTT.